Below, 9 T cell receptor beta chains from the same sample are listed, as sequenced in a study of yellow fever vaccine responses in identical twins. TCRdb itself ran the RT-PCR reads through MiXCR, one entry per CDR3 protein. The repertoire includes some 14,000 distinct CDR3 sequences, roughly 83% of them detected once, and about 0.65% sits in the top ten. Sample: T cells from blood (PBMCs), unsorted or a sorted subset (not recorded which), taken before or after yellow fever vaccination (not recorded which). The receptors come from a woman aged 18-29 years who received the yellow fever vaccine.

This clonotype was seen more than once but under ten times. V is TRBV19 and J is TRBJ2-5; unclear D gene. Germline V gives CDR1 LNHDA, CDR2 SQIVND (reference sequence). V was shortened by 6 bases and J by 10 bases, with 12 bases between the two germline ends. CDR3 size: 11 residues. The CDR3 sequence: CASSQGWGQYF. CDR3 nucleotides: TGTGCCAGTAGCCAAGGGTGGGGCCAGTACTTC.

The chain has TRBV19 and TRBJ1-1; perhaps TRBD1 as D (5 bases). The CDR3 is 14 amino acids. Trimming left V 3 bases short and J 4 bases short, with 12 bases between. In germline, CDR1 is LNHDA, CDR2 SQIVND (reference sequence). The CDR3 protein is CASSMQGGPTEAFF. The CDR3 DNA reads TGTGCCAGTAGTATGCAGGGTGGTCCCACTGAAGCTTTCTTT. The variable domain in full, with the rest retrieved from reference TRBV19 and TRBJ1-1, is DGGITQSPKYLFRKEGQNVTLSCEQNLNHDAMYWYRQDPGQGLRLIYYSQIVNDFQKGDIAEGYSVSREKKESFPLTVTSAQKNPTAFYLCASSMQGGPTEAFFGQGTRLTVV.

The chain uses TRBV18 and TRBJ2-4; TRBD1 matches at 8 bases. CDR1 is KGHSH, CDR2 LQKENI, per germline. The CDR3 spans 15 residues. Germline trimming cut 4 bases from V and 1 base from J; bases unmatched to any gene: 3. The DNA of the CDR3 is TGTGCCAGCTCACTTGGACAGGGCGCCAAAAACATTCAGTACTTC. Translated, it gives CASSLGQGAKNIQYF.

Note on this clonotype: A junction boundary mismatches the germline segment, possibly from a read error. The CDR3 DNA follows: TGTGCCAGCCCCCCAGGGGCCCAGCCCCAGCACTTT. This translates into CASPPGAQPQHF. The chain uses TRBV18 and TRBJ1-5, with D possibly matching TRBD1 (6 bases). CDR1 is KGHSH, CDR2 LQKENI, per germline. CDR3 size: 12 residues.

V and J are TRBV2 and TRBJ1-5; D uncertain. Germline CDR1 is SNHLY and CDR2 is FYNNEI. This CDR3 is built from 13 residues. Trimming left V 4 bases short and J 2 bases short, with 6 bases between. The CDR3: CASSVGRNQPQHF. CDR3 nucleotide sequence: TGTGCCAGCAGTGTAGGACGCAATCAGCCCCAGCATTTT.

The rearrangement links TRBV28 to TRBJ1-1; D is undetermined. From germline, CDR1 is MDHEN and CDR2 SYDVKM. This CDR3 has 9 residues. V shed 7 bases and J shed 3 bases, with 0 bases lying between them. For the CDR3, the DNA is TGTGCCAGCAACACTGAAGCTTTCTTT. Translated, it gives CASNTEAFF.

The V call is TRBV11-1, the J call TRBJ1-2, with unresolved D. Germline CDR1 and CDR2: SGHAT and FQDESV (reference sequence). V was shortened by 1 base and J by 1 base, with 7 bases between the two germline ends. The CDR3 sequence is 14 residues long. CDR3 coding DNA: TGTGCCAGCAGCTTAGGCCAGCTTAACTATGGCTACACCTTC. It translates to CASSLGQLNYGYTF.

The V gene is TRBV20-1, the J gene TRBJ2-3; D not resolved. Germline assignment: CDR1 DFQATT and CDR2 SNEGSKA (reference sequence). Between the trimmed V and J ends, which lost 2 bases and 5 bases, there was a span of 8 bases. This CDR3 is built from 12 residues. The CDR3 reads CSARLFIDTQYF. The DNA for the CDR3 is TGCAGTGCTAGACTATTCATAGATACGCAGTATTTT.

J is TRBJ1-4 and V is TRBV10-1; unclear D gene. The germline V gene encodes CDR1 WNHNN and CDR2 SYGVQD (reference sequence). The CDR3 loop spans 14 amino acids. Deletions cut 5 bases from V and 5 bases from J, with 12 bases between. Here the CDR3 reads CASSPGPGNEKLFF. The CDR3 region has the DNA TGCGCCAGCAGTCCCGGCCCAGGCAATGAAAAACTGTTTTTT.